This TCR beta chain was sequenced in a study of blood T cell repertoires in COVID-19. Study overall: Samples taken during acute and convalescent COVID-19 were collected in the United States, Italy and Spain. T cells, B-cell-depleted T cells, or PBMCs supplied cDNA or gDNA.

One Seattle source followed patients from active infection through their disease course. This clone was seen once. The sample contains more than one DNA sequence encoding this CDR3. Germline V gives CDR1 SGHVS, CDR2 FQNEAQ. J was trimmed by 3 bases and V by 6 bases; bases with no gene match: 6. The CDR3 has 15 amino acids. Per the study methods: Estimation of nucleated cell counts relied on the amplification of reference gene primers. The assay was immunoSEQ multiplex PCR, and TCRdb's table has in-frame clones only and misses some. V, J and clone size reflect that table, while D and trimming were determined from the DNA. The sample yields just under 350,000 clones, approximately 87% seen once.

Sequenced input: peripheral blood. The TCR sequence derives from a woman between 50 and 59 years old with COVID-19, enrolled during active disease. The chain recombines TRBV7-8 with TRBJ2-7, with 12 bases identical to TRBD2. CDR3 sequence reads: CASRAGTSGFYEQYF. In DNA, the CDR3 is TGTGCCAGCAGGGCTGGGACTAGCGGGTTCTACGAGCAGTACTTC.